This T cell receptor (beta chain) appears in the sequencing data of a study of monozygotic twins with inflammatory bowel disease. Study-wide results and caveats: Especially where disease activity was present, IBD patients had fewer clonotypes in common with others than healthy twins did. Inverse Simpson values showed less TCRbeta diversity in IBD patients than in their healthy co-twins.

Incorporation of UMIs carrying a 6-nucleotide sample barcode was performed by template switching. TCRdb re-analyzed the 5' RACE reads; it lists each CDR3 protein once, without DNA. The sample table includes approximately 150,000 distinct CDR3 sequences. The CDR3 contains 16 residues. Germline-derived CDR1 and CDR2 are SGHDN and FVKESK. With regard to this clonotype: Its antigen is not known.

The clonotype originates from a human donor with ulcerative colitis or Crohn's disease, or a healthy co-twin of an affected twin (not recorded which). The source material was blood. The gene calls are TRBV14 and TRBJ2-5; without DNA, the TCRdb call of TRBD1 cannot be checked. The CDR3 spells CASSRPGRQPRETQYF.